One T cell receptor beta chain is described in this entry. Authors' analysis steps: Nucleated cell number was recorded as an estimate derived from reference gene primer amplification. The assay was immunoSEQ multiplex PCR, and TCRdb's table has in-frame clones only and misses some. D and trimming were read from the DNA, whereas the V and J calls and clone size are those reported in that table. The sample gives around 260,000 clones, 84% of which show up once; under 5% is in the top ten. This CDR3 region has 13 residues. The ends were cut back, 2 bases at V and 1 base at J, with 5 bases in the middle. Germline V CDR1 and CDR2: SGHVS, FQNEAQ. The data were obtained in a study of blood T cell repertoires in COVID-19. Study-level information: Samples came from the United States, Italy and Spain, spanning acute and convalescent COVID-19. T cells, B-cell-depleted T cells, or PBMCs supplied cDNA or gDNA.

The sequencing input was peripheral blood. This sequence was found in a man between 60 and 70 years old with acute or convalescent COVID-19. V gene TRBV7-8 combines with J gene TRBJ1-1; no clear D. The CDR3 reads CASSLRENTEAFF. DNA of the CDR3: TGTGCCAGCAGCTTACGGGAGAACACTGAAGCTTTCTTT.